This TCR beta chain appears in the sequencing data of a study of Ad26.COV2.S vaccination and SARS-CoV-2 variants (dated by TCRdb to the early 2020s). Concerning the study at large: Vaccine-arm donors came from COV1001, a multicentre, randomized, double-blind, placebo-controlled phase I-IIa trial of Ad26.COV2.S in healthy adults. Trial participants were randomized into five groups of five: low-dose or high-dose Ad26.COV2.S given once or twice, or placebo on both occasions. The TCR-sequenced set comprised about 32 samples: some 19 Ad26.COV2.S vaccine recipients, 5 placebo recipients and 8 SARS-CoV-2 convalescent individuals. Dosing of Ad26.COV2.S was intramuscular, at either 5x10^10 or 1x10^11 viral particles, delivered as one shot or as two shots spaced 56 days apart. TCRbeta repertoire sequencing was used to assess the specificity and breadth of SARS-CoV-2-reactive T cell receptors after Ad26.COV2.S vaccination. Investigators remained blinded to trial group allocation during experiments and outcome assessment.

TCRbeta CDR3 regions were sequenced with the immunoSEQ Assay. After extraction, genomic DNA underwent amplification by bias-controlled multiplex PCR, followed by high-throughput sequencing. The authors processed their data as follows. Collapsing and filtering of sequences were performed to quantify the absolute abundance of each unique TCRbeta CDR3 region. T cell fraction was estimated by normalization of TCRbeta template counts to usable DNA, with usable DNA being measured through amplification of reference genes present in all nucleated cells. Repertoire TCRs were annotated as SARS-CoV-2-specific when V gene, CDR3 amino acid sequence and J gene were exactly matched to a known reactive TCR set. The reference SARS-CoV-2 TCR set was derived from MIRA and filtered for enrichment in COVID-19-positive ImmuneCODE repertoires, a step that removed public or cross-reactive TCRs. Using the MIRA antigens, annotated TCRs were further analysed by specific ORF or by position within an ORF. Depth was the summed frequency of annotated unique rearrangements, while breadth was defined as annotated unique rearrangements over total unique productive rearrangements. TCR breadth was compared between groups using two-sided Wilcoxon rank-sum tests. The clones in this table, taken by TCRdb from immuneACCESS, are in-frame only. Not every clone is retained; where verified, under half of the shortfall comes from an unresolved V gene, and the cause of the rest is unknown. V and J calls and clone size come straight from that table; D and trimming were deduced from the DNA. This sample gives over 450,000 clones in total; roughly nine tenths of them show up just once. The top ten constitute over 1.5% of the sample.

The study at large found these results: The study lacked the statistical power to compare responses across vaccine doses or regimens. The authors noted that the TCR breadth and depth analyses may have underestimated total T cell responses. Spike-specific TCR breadth was higher in Ad26.COV2.S recipients than in placebo recipients (P = 0.0014). After vaccination, spike-specific CD8+ and CD4+ T cell responses were reported to show substantial breadth. Non-spike TCR breadth was comparable between vaccine and placebo recipients, consistent with the vaccine containing only spike.

Worth noting for this clone: The antigen it binds to is not known. No base quality information exists; no much larger clone differs at one position.

The treatment or condition label corresponds to: some 20 received Ad26.COV2.S at low or high dose, single or two shots; several received placebo; per-sample allocation not given. For vaccine and placebo recipients, the sequenced repertoires came from samples collected on day 63 after the first injection. Between 29 July and 7 August 2020, Cohort 1b enrolled 25 adults aged 18-55 years at one site in Boston, USA. Ad26.COV2.S consisted of a replication-incompetent adenovirus type 26 vector by which a prefusion-stabilized SARS-CoV-2 spike protein from the original Wuhan strain was expressed. Germline trimming: 5 bases from V, 7 bases from J; junction bases outside gene matches: 8. CDR1 and CDR2 are read off the germline V gene as SGHVS and FNYEAQ. Its CDR3 holds 15 amino acids, cysteine through phenylalanine. The CDR3 DNA has 45 bases and is translated from base 1.

This sample comprised peripheral blood, obtained in a trial of Ad26.COV2.S vaccine versus placebo. The chain was built from TRBV7-6 and TRBJ2-3, and 11 junction bases match TRBD2. The receptor comes from a person between 18 and 65 years old who received the Ad26.COV2.S COVID-19 vaccine or a placebo. The CDR3 protein sequence reads: CASSEASGGRNTQYF. The DNA sequence is TGTGCCAGCAGCGAGGCTAGCGGGGGGAGGAATACGCAGTATTTT. The full variable domain, completed from the reference TRBV7-6 and TRBJ2-3 proteins outside the CDR3, reads GAGVSQSPRYKVTKRGQDVALRCDPISGHVSLYWYRQALGQGPEFLTYFNYEAQQDKSGLPNDRFSAERPEGSISTLTIQRTEQRDSAMYRCASSEASGGRNTQYFGPGTRLTVL.